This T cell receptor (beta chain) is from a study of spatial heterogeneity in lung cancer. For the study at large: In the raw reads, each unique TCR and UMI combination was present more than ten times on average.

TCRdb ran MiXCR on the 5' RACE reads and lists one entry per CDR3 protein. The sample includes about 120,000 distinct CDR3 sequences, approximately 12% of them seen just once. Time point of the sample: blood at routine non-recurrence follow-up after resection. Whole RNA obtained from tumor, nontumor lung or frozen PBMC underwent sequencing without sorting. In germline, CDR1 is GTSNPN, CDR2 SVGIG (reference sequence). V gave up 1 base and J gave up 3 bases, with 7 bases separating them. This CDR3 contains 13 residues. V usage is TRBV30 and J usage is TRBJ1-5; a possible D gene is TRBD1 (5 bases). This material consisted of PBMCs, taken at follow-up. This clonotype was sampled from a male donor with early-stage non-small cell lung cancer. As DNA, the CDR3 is TGTGCCTGGAGTGGAGGGGACAATCAGCCCCAGCATTTT. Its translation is CAWSGGDNQPQHF.